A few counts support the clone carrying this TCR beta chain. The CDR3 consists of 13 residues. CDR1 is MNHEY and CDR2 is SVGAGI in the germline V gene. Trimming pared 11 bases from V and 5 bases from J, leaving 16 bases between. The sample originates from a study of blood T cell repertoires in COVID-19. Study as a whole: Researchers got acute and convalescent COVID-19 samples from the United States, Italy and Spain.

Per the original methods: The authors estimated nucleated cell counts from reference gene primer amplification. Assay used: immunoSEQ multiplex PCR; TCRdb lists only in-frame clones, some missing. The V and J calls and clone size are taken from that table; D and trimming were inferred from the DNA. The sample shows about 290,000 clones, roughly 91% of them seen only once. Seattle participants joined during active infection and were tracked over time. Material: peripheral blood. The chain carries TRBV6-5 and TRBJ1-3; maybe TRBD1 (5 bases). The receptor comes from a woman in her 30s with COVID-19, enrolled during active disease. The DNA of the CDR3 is TGTGCCGGTAAACAGGACCCGAGAAACACCATATATTTT. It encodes CAGKQDPRNTIYF.